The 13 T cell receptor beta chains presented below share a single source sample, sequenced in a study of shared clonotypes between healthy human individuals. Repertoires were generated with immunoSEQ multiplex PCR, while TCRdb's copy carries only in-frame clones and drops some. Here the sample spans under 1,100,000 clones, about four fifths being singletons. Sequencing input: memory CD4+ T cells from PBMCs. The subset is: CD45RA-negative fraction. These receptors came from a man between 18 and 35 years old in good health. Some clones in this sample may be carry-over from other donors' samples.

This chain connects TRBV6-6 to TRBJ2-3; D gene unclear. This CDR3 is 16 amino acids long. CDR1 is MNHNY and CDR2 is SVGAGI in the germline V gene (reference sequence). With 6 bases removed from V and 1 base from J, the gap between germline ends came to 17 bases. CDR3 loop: CASSPGGKRGTDTQYF. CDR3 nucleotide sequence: TGTGCCAGCAGCCCCGGTGGGAAGCGCGGCACAGATACGCAGTATTTT.

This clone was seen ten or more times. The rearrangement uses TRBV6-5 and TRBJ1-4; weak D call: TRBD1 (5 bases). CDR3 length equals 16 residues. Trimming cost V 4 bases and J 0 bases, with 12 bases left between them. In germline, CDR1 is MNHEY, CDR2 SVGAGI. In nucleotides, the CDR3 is TGTGCCAGCAGTTCGGGACGGGGGGCAACTAATGAAAAACTGTTTTTT. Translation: CASSSGRGATNEKLFF.

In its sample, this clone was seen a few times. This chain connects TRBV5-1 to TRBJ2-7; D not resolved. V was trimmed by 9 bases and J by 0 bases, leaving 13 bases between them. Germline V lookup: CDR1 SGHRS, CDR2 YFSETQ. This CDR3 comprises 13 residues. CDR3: CATRPSSSYEQYF. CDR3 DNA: TGCGCCACCAGACCGTCCTCCTCCTACGAGCAGTACTTC.

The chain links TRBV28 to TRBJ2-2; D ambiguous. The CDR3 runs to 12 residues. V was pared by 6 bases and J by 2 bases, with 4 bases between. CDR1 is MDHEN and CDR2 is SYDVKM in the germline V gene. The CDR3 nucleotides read TGTGCCAGCAGGGAAAACACCGGGGAGCTGTTTTTT. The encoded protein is CASRENTGELFF.

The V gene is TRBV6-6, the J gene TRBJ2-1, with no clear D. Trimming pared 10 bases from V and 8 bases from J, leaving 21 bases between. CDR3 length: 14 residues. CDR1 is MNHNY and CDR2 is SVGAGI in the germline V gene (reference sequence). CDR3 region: CATLDGVRIDEQFF. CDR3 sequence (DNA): TGTGCCACCCTCGATGGGGTAAGGATTGATGAGCAGTTCTTC.

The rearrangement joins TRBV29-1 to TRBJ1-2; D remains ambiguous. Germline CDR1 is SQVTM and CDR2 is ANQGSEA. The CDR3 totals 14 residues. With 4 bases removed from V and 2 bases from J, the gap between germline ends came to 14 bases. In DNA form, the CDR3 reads TGCAGCGTTGGGCTTATTAGATCCAACTATGGCTACACCTTC. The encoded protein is CSVGLIRSNYGYTF.

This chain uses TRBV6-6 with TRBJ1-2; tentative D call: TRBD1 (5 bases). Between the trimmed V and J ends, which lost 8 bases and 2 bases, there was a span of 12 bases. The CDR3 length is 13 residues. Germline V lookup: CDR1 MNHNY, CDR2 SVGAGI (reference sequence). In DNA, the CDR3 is TGTGCCAGCGTGGGGCCAGAAAACTATGGCTACACCTTC. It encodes CASVGPENYGYTF.

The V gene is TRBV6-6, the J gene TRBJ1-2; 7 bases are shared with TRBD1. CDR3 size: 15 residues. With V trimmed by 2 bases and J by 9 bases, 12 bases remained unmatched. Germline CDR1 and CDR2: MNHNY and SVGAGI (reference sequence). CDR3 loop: CASSYPPGTVDSYTF. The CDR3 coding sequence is TGTGCCAGCAGTTACCCCCCCGGGACAGTGGATAGCTACACCTTC.

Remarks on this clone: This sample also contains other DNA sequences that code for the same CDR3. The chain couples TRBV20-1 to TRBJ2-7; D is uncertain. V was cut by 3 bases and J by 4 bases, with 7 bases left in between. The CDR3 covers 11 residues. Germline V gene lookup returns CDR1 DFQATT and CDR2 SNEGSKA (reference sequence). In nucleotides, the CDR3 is TGCAGTGCTAGTCAAGTGTACGAGCAGTACTTC. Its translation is CSASQVYEQYF.

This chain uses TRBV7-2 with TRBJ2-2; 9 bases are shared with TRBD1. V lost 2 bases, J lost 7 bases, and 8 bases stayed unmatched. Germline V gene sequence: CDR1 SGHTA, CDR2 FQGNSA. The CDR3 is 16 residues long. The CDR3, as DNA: TGTGCCAGCAGCTTATTTGGACAGGGGTTTGGCGGGGAGCTGTTTTTT. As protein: CASSLFGQGFGGELFF.

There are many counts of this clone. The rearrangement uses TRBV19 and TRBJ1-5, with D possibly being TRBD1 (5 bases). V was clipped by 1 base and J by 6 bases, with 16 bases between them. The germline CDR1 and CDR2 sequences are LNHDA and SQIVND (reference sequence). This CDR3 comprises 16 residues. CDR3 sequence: CASSIGWGRRSQPQHF. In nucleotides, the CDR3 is TGTGCCAGTAGTATAGGATGGGGGAGACGAAGTCAGCCCCAGCATTTT.

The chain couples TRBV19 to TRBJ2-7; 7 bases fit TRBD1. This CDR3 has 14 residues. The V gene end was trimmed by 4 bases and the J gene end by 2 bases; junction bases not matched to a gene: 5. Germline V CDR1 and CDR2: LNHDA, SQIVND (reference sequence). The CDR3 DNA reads TGTGCCAGTAGTAGGGGACAGCTCACCTACGAGCAGTACTTC. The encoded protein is CASSRGQLTYEQYF.

The CDR3 region has the DNA TGTGCTAGTGCCCCTTCCGGCTCCGCCGGGGAGCTGTTTTTT. It translates to CASAPSGSAGELFF. V usage is TRBV12-5 and J usage is TRBJ2-2; no clear D. Germline V gene sequence: CDR1 LGHNT, CDR2 FRNRAP. CDR3 size: 14 residues. V was trimmed by 7 bases and J by 6 bases, leaving 15 bases between them.